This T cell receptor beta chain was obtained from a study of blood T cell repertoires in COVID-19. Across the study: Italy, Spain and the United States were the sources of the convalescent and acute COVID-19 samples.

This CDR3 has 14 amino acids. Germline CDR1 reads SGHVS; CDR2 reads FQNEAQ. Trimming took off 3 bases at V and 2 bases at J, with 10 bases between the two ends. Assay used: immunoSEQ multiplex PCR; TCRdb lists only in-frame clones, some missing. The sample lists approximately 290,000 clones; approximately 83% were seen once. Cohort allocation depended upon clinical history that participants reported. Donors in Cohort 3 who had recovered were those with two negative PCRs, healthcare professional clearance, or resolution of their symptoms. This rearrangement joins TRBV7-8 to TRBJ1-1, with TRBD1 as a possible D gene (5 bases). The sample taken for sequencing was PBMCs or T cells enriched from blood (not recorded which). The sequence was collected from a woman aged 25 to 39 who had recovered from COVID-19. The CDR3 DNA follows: TGTGCCAGCAGCTTCCGTAGGGGTAACACTGAAGCTTTCTTT. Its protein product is CASSFRRGNTEAFF.